This TCR beta chain was captured in a study of human T cells and chemical hapten exposure. TCRdb re-called the RACE reads with MiXCR, one entry per CDR3 protein. The sample includes fewer than 100,000 distinct CDR3 sequences, around a tenth seen only once; the top ten take approximately 1.4%. Study-wide findings and caveats: Versus controls, significantly more large CDR3 similarity clusters arose from expanded TCRs.

Time point indicated: patch test 2, 6 weeks after DPC sensitization. Described treatment: therapeutic diphenylcyclopropenone sensitization with weekly scalp DPC. This clonotype was observed a few times. The antigen remains unidentified. The sequence was collected from a young man with alopecia areata. Some clones in this sample may be carry-over from other donors' samples. This specimen was whole blood, taken in connection with sensitization to the hapten diphenylcyclopropenone (DPC).

CDR3 DNA sequence: TGTGCCAGCAGCTTAGTTTGGGGAAAGAACACTGAAGCTTTCTTT. Translating gives CASSLVWGKNTEAFF. This sequence joins TRBV11-2 and TRBJ1-1; D call uncertain. The CDR3 covers 15 residues. Germline V gives CDR1 SGHAT, CDR2 FQNNGV. V lost 1 base and J lost 1, with 10 bases in between. The variable domain in full, with the rest retrieved from reference TRBV11-2 and TRBJ1-1, is EAGVAQSPRYKIIEKRQSVAFWCNPISGHATLYWYQQILGQGPKLLIQFQNNGVVDDSQLPKDRFSAERLKGVDSTLKIQPAKLEDSAVYLCASSLVWGKNTEAFFGQGTRLTVV.